This TCR beta chain was sequenced in a study of prognosis after radiotherapy for stage I lung cancer. Study information: Medical inoperability was the status assigned to all non-small cell lung cancer patients. Several patients receiving radiotherapy then developed distant metastases (median about seven months), with fewer than 16 showing no significant progression. Several patients had squamous cell carcinoma and roughly 11 had adenocarcinoma.

This clonotype was seen ten or more times. Genomic DNA provided the template from which TCR beta CDR3 was amplified by two-round multiplex PCR. Amplification during the initial PCR round employed primers specific to each TRBV and TRBJ gene. TCRdb itself ran the multiplex PCR reads through MiXCR, one entry per CDR3 protein. The table lists 38,000 or so distinct CDR3 sequences, roughly 24% of them singletons. The CDR3 is 14 residues long. Trimming took off 0 bases at V and 3 bases at J, with 6 bases between the two ends. Germline V gene lookup returns CDR1 SGHDT and CDR2 YYEEEE. The input for sequencing was PBMCs, taken before or after stereotactic body radiation therapy (not recorded which). The receptor was derived from a donor at least 50 years old with non-small cell lung cancer. V is TRBV5-6 and J is TRBJ2-2, with D possibly being TRBD1 (5 bases). The DNA of the CDR3 is TGTGCCAGCAGCTTGGAGGGGTACACCGGGGAGCTGTTTTTT. Translated, it gives CASSLEGYTGELFF.